This is a list of T cell receptor beta chains from one sample in a study of regulatory T cells in long-lasting Graves disease. From the multiplex PCR reads, TCRdb called clonotypes with MiXCR, one entry per CDR3 protein. This table holds 400,000 to 500,000 distinct CDR3 sequences, roughly 21% found once. The sequencing here drew on peripheral blood mononuclear cells (PBMCs), taken when the disease was refractory, from a patient treated with antithyroid drugs. The origin of the receptors is a female donor with Graves disease. Each CDR3 is given with its conserved first and last residue. D genes are given only for firm matches. Clone size is shown for a subset of rows, as once, few, many or a class of expanded clone.

d_call: TRBD2; v_call: TRBV6-9; clone_size: many; j_call: TRBJ2-7; cdr3_aa: CASSYGLAGGGEQYF; cdr3_nt: TGTGCCAGCAGTTACGGTCTAGCGGGAGGGGGCGAGCAGTACTTC
d_call: -; v_call: TRBV3-1; clone_size: -; j_call: TRBJ2-1; cdr3_aa: CASSQDGDDEQFF; cdr3_nt: TGTGCCAGCAGCCAAGATGGGGACGATGAGCAGTTCTTC
d_call: -; v_call: TRBV4-1; clone_size: -; j_call: TRBJ1-1; cdr3_aa: CASSQDLSVGNTEAFF; cdr3_nt: TGCGCCAGCAGCCAAGATTTGAGTGTTGGGAACACTGAAGCTTTCTTT
d_call: -; v_call: TRBV7-9; clone_size: few; j_call: TRBJ2-3; cdr3_aa: CASSLLMKGGDTQYF; cdr3_nt: TGTGCCAGCAGCTTATTGATGAAGGGCGGGGATACGCAGTATTTT
d_call: TRBD2; v_call: TRBV12-3/TRBV12-4; clone_size: -; j_call: TRBJ2-2; cdr3_aa: CASSLVAGGKNTGELFF; cdr3_nt: TGTGCCAGCAGTCTCGTAGCGGGAGGAAAGAACACCGGGGAGCTGTTTTTT
d_call: TRBD1; v_call: TRBV28; clone_size: many; j_call: TRBJ1-4; cdr3_aa: CASSRSGTGNEKLFF; cdr3_nt: TGTGCCAGCAGCCGCTCCGGGACAGGGAATGAAAAACTGTTTTTT
d_call: -; v_call: TRBV12-3/TRBV12-4; clone_size: once; j_call: TRBJ1-2; cdr3_aa: CASSSNIRAGYTF; cdr3_nt: TGTGCCAGCAGTTCAAATATCAGGGCTGGCTACACCTTC
d_call: -; v_call: TRBV19; clone_size: many; j_call: TRBJ1-5; cdr3_aa: CASSIGGTSNQPQHF; cdr3_nt: TGTGCCAGCAGCATAGGGGGTACTAGCAATCAGCCCCAGCATTTT
d_call: -; v_call: TRBV19; clone_size: -; j_call: TRBJ2-2; cdr3_aa: CASSIDGPGTAYNTGELFF; cdr3_nt: TGTGCCAGTAGTATAGATGGGCCCGGGACCGCCTACAACACCGGGGAGCTGTTTTTT
d_call: -; v_call: TRBV9; clone_size: -; j_call: TRBJ1-6; cdr3_aa: CASSVEPGSNSPLHF; cdr3_nt: TGTGCCAGCAGCGTAGAGCCAGGGAGTAATTCACCCCTCCACTTT
d_call: TRBD2; v_call: TRBV6-2/TRBV6-3; clone_size: few; j_call: TRBJ2-6; cdr3_aa: CASSFQLAGLGGANVLTF; cdr3_nt: TGTGCCAGCAGTTTTCAACTAGCGGGGCTCGGTGGGGCCAACGTCCTGACTTTC
d_call: -; v_call: TRBV6-1; clone_size: many; j_call: TRBJ2-4; cdr3_aa: CASSESTRSENIQYF; cdr3_nt: TGTGCCAGCAGTGAGTCCACAAGGTCCGAAAACATTCAGTACTTC
d_call: -; v_call: TRBV13; clone_size: -; j_call: TRBJ2-7; cdr3_aa: CASSSRGMGEQYF; cdr3_nt: TGTGCCAGCAGTTCCAGGGGAATGGGCGAGCAGTACTTC
d_call: -; v_call: TRBV18; clone_size: -; j_call: TRBJ1-2; cdr3_aa: CASSPGQEKGYTF; cdr3_nt: TGTGCCAGCTCACCAGGCCAGGAAAAGGGCTACACCTTC
d_call: -; v_call: TRBV7-9; clone_size: -; j_call: TRBJ2-5; cdr3_aa: CASSFISGQETQYF; cdr3_nt: TGTGCCAGCAGCTTTATAAGCGGACAAGAGACCCAGTACTTC
d_call: -; v_call: TRBV30; clone_size: many; j_call: TRBJ2-5; cdr3_aa: CAWSTDLQETQYF; cdr3_nt: TGTGCCTGGAGTACGGACCTCCAAGAGACCCAGTACTTC
d_call: TRBD2; v_call: TRBV6-1; clone_size: -; j_call: TRBJ2-1; cdr3_aa: CASSPLAGVRDEQFF; cdr3_nt: TGTGCCAGCAGTCCATTAGCGGGGGTGAGGGATGAGCAGTTCTTC
d_call: -; v_call: TRBV11-2; clone_size: -; j_call: TRBJ2-2; cdr3_aa: CASSFTGDNTGELFF; cdr3_nt: TGTGCCAGCAGCTTTACCGGGGATAACACCGGGGAGCTGTTTTTT
d_call: -; v_call: TRBV30; clone_size: -; j_call: TRBJ1-1; cdr3_aa: CAWSPRDTENTEAFF; cdr3_nt: TGTGCCTGGAGCCCCCGGGACACTGAGAACACTGAAGCTTTCTTT
d_call: TRBD2; v_call: TRBV7-2; clone_size: few; j_call: TRBJ2-7; cdr3_aa: CASSSGGADLLGYEQYF; cdr3_nt: TGTGCCAGCAGCTCCGGGGGGGCGGACCTCTTAGGCTACGAGCAGTACTTC
d_call: -; v_call: TRBV7-9; clone_size: -; j_call: TRBJ2-2; cdr3_aa: CASSLAANTGELFF; cdr3_nt: TGTGCCAGCAGCTTGGCGGCCAACACCGGGGAGCTGTTTTTT
d_call: -; v_call: TRBV14; clone_size: -; j_call: TRBJ1-1; cdr3_aa: CASVWGLFTEAFF; cdr3_nt: TGTGCCTCTGTGTGGGGGCTGTTCACTGAAGCTTTCTTT
d_call: -; v_call: TRBV6-1; clone_size: many; j_call: TRBJ1-1; cdr3_aa: CASSERDREAFF; cdr3_nt: TGTGCCAGCAGTGAACGAGACAGGGAAGCTTTCTTT
d_call: TRBD1; v_call: TRBV28; clone_size: many; j_call: TRBJ2-7; cdr3_aa: CASSLPRTGSYEQYF; cdr3_nt: TGTGCCAGCAGTTTGCCCCGGACAGGTTCCTACGAGCAGTACTTC
d_call: TRBD1; v_call: TRBV3-1; clone_size: many; j_call: TRBJ1-2; cdr3_aa: CASSHTGEAGYTF; cdr3_nt: TGTGCCAGCAGCCATACAGGGGAGGCGGGCTACACCTTC
d_call: TRBD1; v_call: TRBV28; clone_size: many; j_call: TRBJ2-7; cdr3_aa: CASSLVTGGSGEQYF; cdr3_nt: TGTGCCAGCAGTTTAGTGACAGGGGGATCTGGGGAGCAGTACTTC
d_call: TRBD1; v_call: TRBV2; clone_size: many; j_call: TRBJ1-1; cdr3_aa: CASSDRGGENTEAFF; cdr3_nt: TGTGCCAGCAGCGACAGGGGAGGTGAGAACACTGAAGCTTTCTTT
d_call: -; v_call: TRBV3-1; clone_size: few; j_call: TRBJ2-2; cdr3_aa: CASSPQRFQGIGELFF; cdr3_nt: TGTGCCAGCAGCCCCCAGAGGTTTCAGGGGATCGGGGAGCTGTTTTTT
d_call: -; v_call: TRBV11-3; clone_size: few; j_call: TRBJ1-1; cdr3_aa: CASSLRSGGNTEAFF; cdr3_nt: TGTGCCAGCAGCTTGCGGTCGGGAGGGAACACTGAAGCTTTCTTT
d_call: -; v_call: TRBV10-3; clone_size: many; j_call: TRBJ1-1; cdr3_aa: CAISEDFNGTPGGTEAFF; cdr3_nt: TGTGCCATCAGTGAGGATTTCAACGGGACTCCTGGGGGCACTGAAGCTTTCTTT
d_call: -; v_call: TRBV28; clone_size: many; j_call: TRBJ1-6; cdr3_aa: CASSPLAGPGNSPLHF; cdr3_nt: TGTGCCAGCAGTCCATTGGCAGGGCCTGGGAATTCACCCCTCCACTTT
d_call: -; v_call: TRBV7-2; clone_size: few; j_call: TRBJ2-7; cdr3_aa: CASSPTSKAYEQYF; cdr3_nt: TGTGCCAGCAGCCCAACAAGCAAGGCCTACGAGCAGTACTTC
d_call: -; v_call: TRBV28; clone_size: many; j_call: TRBJ2-7; cdr3_aa: CASAAPGQSSYEQYF; cdr3_nt: TGTGCCAGCGCCGCCCCAGGGCAAAGCTCCTACGAGCAGTACTTC
d_call: -; v_call: TRBV9; clone_size: -; j_call: TRBJ1-2; cdr3_aa: CASSVDPGNYGYTF; cdr3_nt: TGTGCCAGCAGCGTAGATCCAGGGAACTATGGCTACACCTTC
d_call: TRBD2; v_call: TRBV30; clone_size: few; j_call: TRBJ2-2; cdr3_aa: CASSGTTGTGELFF; cdr3_nt: TGTGCCTCCTCCGGGACTACGGGCACCGGGGAGCTGTTTTTT
d_call: -; v_call: TRBV11-2; clone_size: many; j_call: TRBJ2-7; cdr3_aa: CASSLVPGPYEQYF; cdr3_nt: TGTGCCAGCAGCTTAGTGCCGGGTCCCTACGAGCAGTACTTC